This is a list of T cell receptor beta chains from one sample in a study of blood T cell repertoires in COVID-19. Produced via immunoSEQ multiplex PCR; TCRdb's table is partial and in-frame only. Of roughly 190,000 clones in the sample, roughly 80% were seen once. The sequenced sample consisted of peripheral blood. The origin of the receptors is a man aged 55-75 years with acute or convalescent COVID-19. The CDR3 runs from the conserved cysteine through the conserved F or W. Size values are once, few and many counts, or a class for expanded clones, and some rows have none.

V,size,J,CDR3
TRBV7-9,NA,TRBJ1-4,CASSLQTGSHEKLFF
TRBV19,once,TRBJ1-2,CASRDGNQGIYGYTF
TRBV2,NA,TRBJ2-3,CASSEYYPAQDTQYF
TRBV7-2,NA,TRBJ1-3,CASSLAGRGLGGNTIYF
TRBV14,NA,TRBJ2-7,CASSLAGGPYEQYF
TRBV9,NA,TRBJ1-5,CASSVGTLSNQPQHF
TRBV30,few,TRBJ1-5,CAWSQGNQPQHF
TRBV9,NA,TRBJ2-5,CASSVVQGAFETQYF
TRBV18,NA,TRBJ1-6,CASSPPGQGSPLHF
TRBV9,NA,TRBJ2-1,CASSPSGNNEQFF
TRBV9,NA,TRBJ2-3,CASSVASGSTDTQYF
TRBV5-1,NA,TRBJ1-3,CASRLGQGPGNTIYF
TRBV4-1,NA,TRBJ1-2,CASSFRGLGGNYGYTF
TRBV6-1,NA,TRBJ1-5,CASSDATVSNQPQHF
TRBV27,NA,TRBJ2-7,CASSPRAPLQDSYEQYF
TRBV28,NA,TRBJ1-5,CASTLGGGYQPQHF
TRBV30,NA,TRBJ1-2,CAWSVLGQGARF